This record covers a single T cell receptor beta chain. In its sample, this clonotype was seen many times. This clone's antigen is unknown. No quality values exist for individual bases; no much larger clone is one base distant. This entry comes from a study of spatial heterogeneity in lung cancer (dated by TCRdb to about 2019). The study in broad terms: Donors were approximately 72 patients with early-stage, untreated non-small cell lung cancer from the lung TRACERx cohort. Follow-up PBMC samples were sequenced whenever available, and the median time to follow-up was approximately two years after resection. More beta-chain than alpha-chain transcripts were consistently detected, likely reflecting higher beta-chain transcript abundance. In the raw uncorrected reads, each unique combination of TCR and UMI appeared more than ten times on average. In non-small cell lung cancer, the study made a quantitative comparison of TCR alpha and beta repertoires among multiple tumor regions, matched nontumor lung and blood. Nonsynonymous mutation counts, determined by whole-exome sequencing of tumor tissue, were related to features of the TCR repertoire. At surgery, about 210 tumor regions, 64 matched nontumor lung samples and 56 PBMC samples were TCR-sequenced for both alpha and beta chains.

Libraries were built with 5' RACE. The listed sequencing device is NextSeq 500. To allow correction of PCR and sequencing errors, the TCR library protocol tagged every TCR cDNA molecule with a unique molecular identifier. Under the source paper's analysis protocol: TCR identification, UMI-based error correction and CDR3 extraction were performed with Decombinator tools. TCRs above a frequency of 2 per 1,000, corresponding to the top 1% of the tumor frequency distribution, were defined as expanded. Each repertoire was subsampled 100 times to 5,000 TCRs, after which Renyi diversity was computed with the R vegan package. CDR3 similarity networks were built from amino acid triplet string-kernel similarity, connecting CDR3s with pairwise similarity above 0.82. In-frame beta chains were kept once TCRdb had trimmed the public reads at Q25 with fastp and called clones with MiXCR. Records with the same CDR3 protein are collapsed into one entry carrying the most frequent genes and DNA. TCRdb, rather than the study authors, made the V and J calls. For this sample there are fewer than 30,000 distinct CDR3 sequences; approximately 5.6% appear just once. In total, the top ten clones hold around 20% of the sample.

Overall study results and their limits: Comparisons of baseline and follow-up blood repertoires included only about 15 patients. Ubiquitous expanded tumor TCRs were detected in blood more often at tumor resection than at routine follow-up. Confirming at a functional level the hypothesis that regional TCRs recognize regional mutations was considered to require additional single-cell paired TCR alpha and beta sequencing.

Per the publication, the time point label means: blood at routine non-recurrence follow-up after resection. Whole RNA extracted from tumor and nontumor lung tissue, or from cryopreserved PBMC samples, was used for TCR sequencing without cell sorting. Only patients with enough RNA available from two or more tumor regions were chosen for TCR sequencing. V is cut by 3 bases and J by 4 bases, and the space between the germline ends is 12 bases. The germline V gene (reference sequence) supplies CDR1 LNHDA and CDR2 SQIVND. The CDR3 contains 14 residues, cysteine and phenylalanine counted. Solely the CDR3 DNA is kept, with 42 bases framed from the first base.

The chain is made from TRBV19 and TRBJ1-2; the D segment could be TRBD1, given 5 matching bases. The TCR comes from a male donor with early-stage non-small cell lung cancer. Sequenced here: PBMCs, sampled at follow-up. The sequenced DNA is TGTGCCAGTAGTATGGTTGGGACGGTCTATGGCTACACCTTC. It encodes CASSMVGTVYGYTF.